This T cell receptor beta chain came from a study of Graves' ophthalmopathy and Graves' hyperthyroidism. This clonotype was found a few times. RNA served as the template for amplifying TCR beta CDR3 regions. HTBI-primed first-round RT-PCR preceded second-round multiplex PCR. Each CDR3 protein is one row after TCRdb ran MiXCR on the multiplex PCR reads. The sample consists of approximately 50,000 distinct CDR3 sequences, over 45% of them appearing once. CDR1 and CDR2 from the germline V gene are SGHTA and FQGNSA. The CDR3 has 16 residues. V lost 6 bases to trimming and J lost 3 bases; unmatched junction nucleotides: 10.

The sample comprised peripheral blood. The rearrangement uses TRBV7-2 and TRBJ2-2; 7 nucleotides agree with TRBD1. The TCR sequence derives from an adult man with Graves' ophthalmopathy. The CDR3 loop is CASSLTGRSDTGELFF. The CDR3 DNA follows: TGTGCCAGCAGTTTGACAGGGCGGAGCGACACCGGGGAGCTGTTTTTT.